This T cell receptor (beta chain) was identified during a study of blood T cell repertoires in COVID-19. Study in general: COVID-19 samples from acute and convalescent phases originated in the United States, Italy and Spain.

In the authors' methods: The authors estimated nucleated cell counts from reference gene primer amplification. Profiled with immunoSEQ multiplex PCR; TCRdb holds only in-frame clones, not every one. That table is the source of V, J and clone size, and D and trimming were worked out from the DNA. This sample has some 220,000 clones, with 88% found just once. V lost 4 bases and J 1 base, leaving 4 bases between the germline ends. This CDR3 comprises 12 residues. The V gene's germline CDR1 is SGHNT and CDR2 YENEEA. With respect to this clone: With a much larger clone just one base away, this may be a read error.

Cohorts were based on clinical histories the participants reported. For recovered donors of Cohort 3, there were two negative PCRs, clearance, or symptom resolution. The chain is built from TRBV11-3 and TRBJ1-1; D is uncertain. Sequencing used PBMCs or T cells enriched from blood (not recorded which). The sequence was collected from a woman aged 30 to 39 who had recovered from COVID-19. The CDR3 nucleotides read TGTGCCAGCAGCTCGGGGAACACTGAAGCTTTCTTT. This translates into CASSSGNTEAFF.